These 24 T cell receptor beta chains were all obtained from the same sample, sequenced in a study of cytomegalovirus exposure and HLA in healthy donors. Vbeta (60) and Jbeta (13) primers were used in the PCR. Clones were sequenced by immunoSEQ multiplex PCR, and TCRdb holds only the in-frame ones, with some missing. The sample includes approximately 130,000 clones, approximately 87% of them seen just once. Sequencing was performed on PBMCs. These receptor sequences come from a woman aged 30 to 39 in good health and CMV-seronegative.

Notes on this clone: This same CDR3 is encoded by further DNA sequences in the sample. J is TRBJ2-7 and V is TRBV4-3, with 8 bases matching TRBD1. The J segment lost 2 bases and the V segment lost 4 bases, leaving 4 bases of the junction unmatched. In germline, CDR1 is LGHNA, CDR2 YSLEER. This CDR3 contains 14 residues. CDR3 DNA sequence: TGCGCCAGCAGCCGAGACAGGGGTCCCTACGAGCAGTACTTC. Its protein is CASSRDRGPYEQYF.

The rearrangement links TRBV2 to TRBJ2-7, with D maybe TRBD2 (5 bases). The ends were cut back, 4 bases at V and 3 bases at J, with 22 bases in the middle. Germline-derived CDR1 and CDR2 are SNHLY and FYNNEI. The CDR3 contains 17 residues. CDR3 in DNA: TGTGCCAGCAGTGTTCTAGTTTTGGGCCTAGCAGGCTACGAGCAGTACTTC. Residues: CASSVLVLGLAGYEQYF.

The rearrangement links TRBV5-4 to TRBJ2-7, with 8 bases identical to TRBD2. Germline V gives CDR1 SGHNT, CDR2 YYREEE (reference sequence). The CDR3 sequence is 15 residues long. Germline trimming cut 0 bases from V and 1 base from J; bases unmatched to any gene: 3. The CDR3 region is CASSLGLALSYEQYF. The CDR3 DNA follows: TGTGCCAGCAGCTTGGGACTAGCGCTTTCCTACGAGCAGTACTTC. Using reference TRBV5-4 and TRBJ2-7 for the parts outside the CDR3, the full variable domain is ETGVTQSPTHLIKTRGQQVTLRCSSQSGHNTVSWYQQALGQGPQFIFQYYREEENGRGNFPPRFSGLQFPNYSSELNVNALELDDSALYLCASSLGLALSYEQYFGPGTRLTVT.

V and J are TRBV5-6 and TRBJ1-4; TRBD1 is a possible D gene (5 bases). The CDR3 runs to 15 residues. The V and J ends lost 0 bases and 1 base respectively, with 7 bases between them. In germline, CDR1 is SGHDT, CDR2 YYEEEE. As DNA, the CDR3 is TGTGCCAGCAGCTTGGCCGGGGGAACTAATGAAAAACTGTTTTTT. It yields the protein CASSLAGGTNEKLFF. The full variable domain, rest sourced from reference TRBV5-6 and TRBJ1-4, is DAGVTQSPTHLIKTRGQQVTLRCSPKSGHDTVSWYQQALGQGPQFIFQYYEEEERQRGNFPDRFSGHQFPNYSSELNVNALLLGDSALYLCASSLAGGTNEKLFFGSGTQLSVL.

This clone appeared once. The V and J genes are TRBV6-1 and TRBJ1-6; 9 bases fit TRBD1. The CDR3 loop spans 15 amino acids. V shed 2 bases and J 9 bases; nucleotides not matched to a gene: 5. Per germline, CDR1 MNHNS and CDR2 SASEGT. The CDR3 region has the DNA TGTGCCAGCAGTGAATTGGGACAGGGTGTTTCACCCCTCCACTTT. Residues: CASSELGQGVSPLHF.

The J gene is TRBJ2-3, the V gene TRBV28, with 13 bases identical to TRBD2. The trim removed 2 bases at V and 5 bases at J, leaving 7 bases unmatched. The CDR3 sequence is 17 residues long. Germline CDR1 and CDR2: MDHEN and SYDVKM. In DNA, the CDR3 is TGTGCCAGCAGTTTAGTCCAGGGACTAGCGGGACGAGATACGCAGTATTTT. Its protein product is CASSLVQGLAGRDTQYF.

DNA for the CDR3: TGTGCCTGGAGTAGGGGGGGTACTAGTCGCATATACAATGAGCAGTTCTTC. Translated: CAWSRGGTSRIYNEQFF. The gene calls are TRBV30 and TRBJ2-1; D might be TRBD2 (7 bases). The CDR3 covers 17 residues. With 2 bases removed from V and 4 bases from J, the gap between germline ends came to 21 bases. In germline, CDR1 is GTSNPN, CDR2 SVGIG (reference sequence).

This clone showed up just once. V and J are TRBV7-8 and TRBJ1-5; 8 positions agree with TRBD1. The ends lost 3 bases at V and 3 bases at J; junction bases unmatched: 7. Germline lookup yields CDR1 SGHVS and CDR2 FQNEAQ. This CDR3 is built from 16 residues. The CDR3 region has the DNA TGTGCCAGCAGCTTTTCAGGGGGCGCGGTCAATCAGCCCCAGCATTTT. It specifies CASSFSGGAVNQPQHF.

The V gene is TRBV5-1, the J gene TRBJ2-3, with 9 bases lining up with TRBD2. Germline V gene data show CDR1 as SGHRS and CDR2 as YFSETQ. The CDR3 consists of 18 residues. V lost 0 bases to trimming and J lost 2 bases; unmatched junction nucleotides: 10. The CDR3 DNA reads as TGCGCCAGCAGCTTGGGATGGGGAGCGGGGGGCCTCACAGATACGCAGTATTTT. Amino acids: CASSLGWGAGGLTDTQYF.

This clone was counted a single time. CDR3: CASSSPGLASNEQFF. CDR3 in DNA: TGTGCCAGCAGCTCACCCGGACTAGCGAGCAATGAGCAGTTCTTC. This chain connects TRBV7-9 to TRBJ2-1; the match to TRBD2 covers 9 bases. After removal of 4 bases from V and 6 bases from J, the junction contained 7 bases not matched to a gene. CDR1 and CDR2 from the germline V gene are SEHNR and FQNEAQ (reference sequence). This CDR3 is built from 15 residues.

With respect to this clone: The same CDR3 can be traced to other DNA sequences in this sample. J is TRBJ1-1 and V is TRBV19; a possible D gene is TRBD1 (6 bases). The CDR3 runs to 14 residues. The ends were cut back, 1 base at V and 5 bases at J, with 11 bases in the middle. CDR1 is LNHDA, CDR2 SQIVND, per germline (reference sequence). CDR3 sequence: CASSIVRGGTEAFF. CDR3 coding DNA: TGTGCCAGTAGTATAGTTCGAGGGGGAACTGAAGCTTTCTTT.

This CDR3 reads CASSLAAGGPYEQYF. DNA of the CDR3: TGTGCCAGCAGCTTAGCAGCGGGGGGGCCCTACGAGCAGTACTTC. This chain uses TRBV11-2 with TRBJ2-7; 10 nucleotides align to TRBD2. Trimming took 1 base from V and 2 from J; bases not matched to a gene: 2. The CDR3 length is 15 residues. Germline values: CDR1 SGHAT, CDR2 FQNNGV.

Only one count was recorded for this clone. CDR3 sequence (DNA): TGTGCCAGCAGCCCCCGGAGAGGGGGCTCCTACGAGCAGTACTTC. It encodes CASSPRRGGSYEQYF. The chain recombines TRBV11-2 with TRBJ2-7; D perhaps matches TRBD1 (6 bases). V was pared by 5 bases and J by 0 bases, with 14 bases between. Germline-derived CDR1 and CDR2 are SGHAT and FQNNGV. This CDR3 has 15 residues.

This chain uses TRBV21-1 with TRBJ2-3; whether TRBD1, the table's D call, matches the DNA was not checked. TRBV21-1 is assigned pseudogene status. The CDR3 has 20 residues. CDR3 in DNA: TGTGCCAGCAGCAAAATTAAGCCCGGGACAGGGAGTTGTAACACAGATACGCAGTATTTT. This encodes CASSKIKPGTGSCNTDTQYF.

The chain joins TRBV20-1 to TRBJ1-2; D gene uncertain. The CDR3 is 11 residues long. Trimming cost V 5 bases and J 6 bases, with 10 bases left between them. Germline V CDR1 and CDR2: DFQATT, SNEGSKA (reference sequence). CDR3 region: CSAWLGNGYTF. DNA of the CDR3: TGCAGTGCTTGGCTGGGCAATGGCTACACCTTC.

This sequence joins TRBV28 and TRBJ2-7; D gene unclear. Trimming left V 8 bases short and J 1 base short, with 9 bases between. The CDR3 extends over 12 amino acids. Germline V lookup: CDR1 MDHEN, CDR2 SYDVKM. CDR3 in amino acids: CASSSGSYEQYF. CDR3 in DNA: TGTGCCAGCTCCTCAGGTTCCTACGAGCAGTACTTC.

CDR3 nucleotides: TGTGCCAGCAGCCCCCAGGGGGACAGGGCGGCCTATGGCTACACCTTC. This gives the protein CASSPQGDRAAYGYTF. This chain links TRBV7-8 with TRBJ1-2; 9 nucleotides match TRBD1. V lost 5 bases to trimming and J lost 4 bases; unmatched junction nucleotides: 11. The CDR3 is 16 amino acids. Germline CDR1 SGHVS, CDR2 FQNEAQ.

The chain is built from TRBV5-1 and TRBJ1-2; possible D gene TRBD1, 6 bases. The CDR3 covers 14 residues. Trimming shortened V by 1 base and J by 8 bases, and 15 bases separated the two germline ends. The germline gives CDR1 SGHRS, CDR2 YFSETQ. Here the CDR3 reads CASSLPGTTNGYTF. In DNA form, the CDR3 reads TGCGCCAGCAGCTTGCCCGGGACAACTAACGGCTACACCTTC.

The genes are TRBV9 and TRBJ1-4; perhaps TRBD1 as D (6 bases). Germline CDR1 is SGDLS and CDR2 is YYNGEE. The CDR3 length is 14 residues. V was pared by 4 bases and J by 8 bases, with 15 bases between. The CDR3 spells CASSPSQGREKLFF. Written as DNA, the CDR3 is TGTGCCAGCAGCCCATCACAGGGTAGAGAAAAACTGTTTTTT.

This clone was detected once. This chain joins TRBV5-1 and TRBJ1-1; 8 nucleotides line up with TRBD1. Looked up from germline, CDR1 is SGHRS and CDR2 is YFSETQ. The CDR3 consists of 17 residues. The J segment lost 0 bases and the V segment lost 4 bases, leaving 11 bases of the junction unmatched. The CDR3 protein is CASSLGQGITVNTEAFF. In DNA, the CDR3 is TGCGCCAGCAGCCTAGGACAGGGAATCACCGTGAACACTGAAGCTTTCTTT.

J is TRBJ1-4 and V is TRBV5-1; 7 nucleotides line up with TRBD1. The CDR3 runs to 15 residues. CDR1 is SGHRS and CDR2 is YFSETQ in the germline V gene. V shed 4 bases, J shed 5 bases, and the junction held 8 bases outside the gene matches. CDR3 nucleotide sequence: TGCGCCAGCAGCATTATGACAGGGCGAAATGAAAAACTGTTTTTT. Encoded protein: CASSIMTGRNEKLFF.

The chain couples TRBV19 to TRBJ2-7; 8 bases fit TRBD1. CDR1 LNHDA and CDR2 SQIVND come from the germline V gene (reference sequence). The V and J ends lost 7 bases and 6 bases, in that order; junction bases with no gene match: 5. This CDR3 has 12 amino acids. In nucleotides, the CDR3 is TGTGCCAGTAAAGACAGGGGAGGCGAGCAGTACTTC. Protein: CASKDRGGEQYF.

The chain is built from TRBV28 and TRBJ2-5, with D uncertain. CDR1 and CDR2 (germline): MDHEN, SYDVKM. The V gene lost 2 bases and the J gene lost 4 bases, with 5 bases spanning the gap. There are 12 residues in the CDR3. CDR3 residues: CASSLLLETQYF. The CDR3 DNA sequence: TGTGCCAGCAGTTTACTACTAGAGACCCAGTACTTC.

The rearrangement joins TRBV19 to TRBJ1-5, with a weak D call TRBD1 (5 bases). The CDR3 has 21 amino acids. CDR1 is LNHDA and CDR2 is SQIVND in the germline V gene (reference sequence). The V end lost 0 bases, the J end lost 0 bases, and 24 bases lay between the germline ends. The CDR3 sequence: CASSIDLLRGRSLYSNQPQHF. Written as DNA, the CDR3 is TGTGCCAGTAGTATAGATCTATTAAGGGGCCGCTCCCTTTATAGCAATCAGCCCCAGCATTTT.